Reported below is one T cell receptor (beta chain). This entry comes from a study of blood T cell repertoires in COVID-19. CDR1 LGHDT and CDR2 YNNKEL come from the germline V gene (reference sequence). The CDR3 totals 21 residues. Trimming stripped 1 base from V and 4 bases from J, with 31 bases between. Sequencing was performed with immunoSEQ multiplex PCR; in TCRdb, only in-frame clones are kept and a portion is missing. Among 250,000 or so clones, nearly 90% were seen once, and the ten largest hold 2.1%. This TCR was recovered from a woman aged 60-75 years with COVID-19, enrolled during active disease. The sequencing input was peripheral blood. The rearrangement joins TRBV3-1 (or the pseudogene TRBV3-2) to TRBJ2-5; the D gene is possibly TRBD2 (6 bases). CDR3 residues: CASSQVTTDPRGWGSRETQYF. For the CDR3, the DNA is TGTGCCAGCAGCCAAGTAACGACCGACCCACGGGGGTGGGGTAGTAGAGAGACCCAGTACTTC.